This paragraph reports one TCR beta chain. MiXCR, applied by TCRdb to the 5' RACE reads, yields one record per CDR3 protein. Counted here are roughly 220,000 distinct CDR3 sequences, roughly a tenth occurring once; the ten biggest clones make up 21%. The CDR3 length is 14 residues. V lost 6 bases and J 5 bases, leaving 13 bases between the germline ends. This record comes from a study of CD8 T cells in ankylosing spondylitis. The specimen was blood, either unsorted or a sorted T cell fraction (not recorded which). This clonotype originated in a male donor with ankylosing spondylitis or in good health (not recorded which). The rearrangement uses TRBV12-3 or TRBV12-4 and TRBJ2-2; D is tentatively TRBD1 or TRBD2 (5 bases each). The CDR3 DNA sequence: TGTGCCAGCAGCTTAAGTTGGGGGACCGGGGAGCTGTTTTTT. As protein: CASSLSWGTGELFF.